These T cell receptor beta chains were read from a single sample in a study of beta chain features in type 1 diabetes. Sequenced by immunoSEQ multiplex PCR; TCRdb stores in-frame clones only, minus some. The sample lists approximately 260,000 clones; about 24% were seen once. The sequenced material came from naive CD4+ T cells from blood. These receptors were taken from a woman aged 30 to 39 with type 1 diabetes. Both conserved end residues are part of each CDR3. Each record gives: clone size, J gene, V gene, D gene, CDR3 DNA, CDR3 protein. D genes are given only for firm matches. A row's size may be missing; if present it is once, few, many or a size class.

abundance: .
j_gene: TRBJ1-3
v_gene: TRBV5-4
d_gene: TRBD1
CDR3nt: TGTGCCAGCAGCACCTCGACAGGGACAACTGGAAACACCATATATTTT
CDR3aa: CASSTSTGTTGNTIYF

abundance: few
j_gene: TRBJ2-1
v_gene: TRBV7-9
d_gene: TRBD2
CDR3nt: TGTGCCAGCAGCGAGCTAGCGGGAGGGCCCACCTACAATGAGCAGTTCTTC
CDR3aa: CASSELAGGPTYNEQFF

abundance: few
j_gene: TRBJ1-1
v_gene: TRBV11-2
d_gene: .
CDR3nt: TGTGCCAGCAGCTTAAAATTGCGCGGGGACACTGAAGCTTTCTTT
CDR3aa: CASSLKLRGDTEAFF

abundance: .
j_gene: TRBJ2-2
v_gene: TRBV30
d_gene: .
CDR3nt: TGTGCCTGGAGGTCAGTTAACACCGGGGAGCTGTTTTTT
CDR3aa: CAWRSVNTGELFF

abundance: few
j_gene: TRBJ2-5
v_gene: TRBV4-1
d_gene: .
CDR3nt: TGCGCCAGCAGCCAAGTGGCAGAGACCCAGTACTTC
CDR3aa: CASSQVAETQYF

abundance: .
j_gene: TRBJ1-2
v_gene: TRBV30
d_gene: TRBD1
CDR3nt: TGTGCCTGGAGAGGGGACAGATCTTATGGCTACACCTTC
CDR3aa: CAWRGDRSYGYTF

abundance: .
j_gene: TRBJ2-7
v_gene: TRBV30
d_gene: TRBD2
CDR3nt: TGTGCCTGGAGATGGAGGACTAGCTCCTACGAGCAGTACTTC
CDR3aa: CAWRWRTSSYEQYF

abundance: .
j_gene: TRBJ2-5
v_gene: TRBV5-4
d_gene: .
CDR3nt: TGTGCCAGCAGCTTGGGTCTCCCGGAAGAGACCCAGTACTTC
CDR3aa: CASSLGLPEETQYF

abundance: few
j_gene: TRBJ1-5
v_gene: TRBV19
d_gene: .
CDR3nt: TGTGCCAGTGAACGACAGTCGAATCAGCCCCAGCATTTT
CDR3aa: CASERQSNQPQHF

abundance: .
j_gene: TRBJ2-5
v_gene: TRBV18
d_gene: .
CDR3nt: TGTGCCAGCTCACCACCGGGGGCTCAAGAGACCCAGTACTTC
CDR3aa: CASSPPGAQETQYF

abundance: few
j_gene: TRBJ2-7
v_gene: TRBV15
d_gene: .
CDR3nt: TGTGCCACCAGCAGAGAACCTACTGGGAGTAGGTACTTC
CDR3aa: CATSREPTGSRYF

abundance: once
j_gene: TRBJ2-5
v_gene: TRBV10-3
d_gene: TRBD1
CDR3nt: TGTGCCATCAGTGAGTCGATCGGGACAGCTACGAAGACCCAGTACTTC
CDR3aa: CAISESIGTATKTQYF

abundance: once
j_gene: TRBJ1-5
v_gene: TRBV6-1
d_gene: TRBD1
CDR3nt: TGTGCCAGCAGTGAAGCGCTTCAGCATCTTCTACAGGGGTATCAGCCCCAGCATTTT
CDR3aa: CASSEALQHLLQGYQPQHF

abundance: few
j_gene: TRBJ2-7
v_gene: TRBV30
d_gene: TRBD2
CDR3nt: TGTGCCTGGAGTAGGGCGGAAGCGGGAGGTTACGAGCAGTACTTC
CDR3aa: CAWSRAEAGGYEQYF

abundance: few
j_gene: TRBJ2-1
v_gene: TRBV9
d_gene: .
CDR3nt: TGTGCCAGCAGCGTAGGAGGAGTAGAAGGCTATGAGCAGTTCTTC
CDR3aa: CASSVGGVEGYEQFF

abundance: few
j_gene: TRBJ2-3
v_gene: TRBV12-5
d_gene: .
CDR3nt: TGTGCTAGTGGTTTGGTAAGAGGGCGAGGGGATACGCAGTATTTT
CDR3aa: CASGLVRGRGDTQYF

abundance: few
j_gene: TRBJ2-1
v_gene: TRBV5-4
d_gene: .
CDR3nt: TGTGCCAGCAGCGAAGAGGGCTACCCGTACAATGAGCAGTTCTTC
CDR3aa: CASSEEGYPYNEQFF

abundance: few
j_gene: TRBJ1-5
v_gene: TRBV5-1
d_gene: .
CDR3nt: TGCGCCAGCAGATCAAGCGTCAATCAGCCCCAGCATTTT
CDR3aa: CASRSSVNQPQHF

abundance: .
j_gene: TRBJ1-1
v_gene: TRBV29-1
d_gene: .
CDR3nt: TGCAGCGTTGACGGGACACACACTGAAGCTTTCTTT
CDR3aa: CSVDGTHTEAFF

abundance: .
j_gene: TRBJ1-3
v_gene: TRBV11-2
d_gene: TRBD1
CDR3nt: TGTGCCAGCAGCTTGGACAGGCCTCGCTCTGGAAACACCATATATTTT
CDR3aa: CASSLDRPRSGNTIYF

abundance: once
j_gene: TRBJ1-3
v_gene: TRBV30
d_gene: .
CDR3nt: TGTGCCTGGAGTGCGTCGAACACCATATATTTT
CDR3aa: CAWSASNTIYF

abundance: .
j_gene: TRBJ2-1
v_gene: TRBV7-3
d_gene: .
CDR3nt: TGTGCCAGCAGCTTAGAGGCTAATGAGCAGTTCTTC
CDR3aa: CASSLEANEQFF

abundance: .
j_gene: TRBJ2-3
v_gene: TRBV28
d_gene: .
CDR3nt: TGTGCCAGCAGTATCCGGGATGACAACACAGATACGCAGTATTTT
CDR3aa: CASSIRDDNTDTQYF

abundance: few
j_gene: TRBJ2-3
v_gene: TRBV7-3
d_gene: TRBD1
CDR3nt: TGTGCCAGCAGCTTAGGGCAGGGGGTGCGAGATACGCAGTATTTT
CDR3aa: CASSLGQGVRDTQYF

abundance: .
j_gene: TRBJ2-7
v_gene: TRBV5-4
d_gene: .
CDR3nt: TGTGCCAGCAGTTCATTTGGGACTCGTCTCGAGCAGTACTTC
CDR3aa: CASSSFGTRLEQYF

abundance: .
j_gene: TRBJ2-7
v_gene: TRBV6-5
d_gene: TRBD1
CDR3nt: TGTGCCAGCAGGGAACCTGGACAGGGATTTGACGAGCAGTACTTC
CDR3aa: CASREPGQGFDEQYF

abundance: .
j_gene: TRBJ2-7
v_gene: TRBV7-2
d_gene: TRBD2
CDR3nt: TGTGCCAGCAGCGCTTCCGGGACTAGCAATTTTTACGAGCAGTACTTC
CDR3aa: CASSASGTSNFYEQYF

abundance: .
j_gene: TRBJ2-5
v_gene: TRBV2
d_gene: .
CDR3nt: TGTGCCAGCAGCGAAGAGACCCAGTACTTC
CDR3aa: CASSEETQYF

abundance: few
j_gene: TRBJ2-7
v_gene: TRBV27
d_gene: .
CDR3nt: TGTGCCAGCAGTTTGCGAGAAGCCTACGAGCAGTACTTC
CDR3aa: CASSLREAYEQYF

abundance: few
j_gene: TRBJ2-1
v_gene: TRBV19
d_gene: TRBD2
CDR3nt: TGTGCCAGTAGTTTAGGGGCCAGCGGGAGCTACAATGAGCAGTTCTTC
CDR3aa: CASSLGASGSYNEQFF

abundance: .
j_gene: TRBJ2-5
v_gene: TRBV25-1
d_gene: TRBD1
CDR3nt: TGTGCCAGCAGTGCACCGGACAGGGGACTTGAGACCCAGTACTTC
CDR3aa: CASSAPDRGLETQYF

abundance: few
j_gene: TRBJ2-5
v_gene: TRBV28
d_gene: TRBD2
CDR3nt: TGTGCCAGCAGCCATAGCGGGACCCAAGAGACCCAGTACTTC
CDR3aa: CASSHSGTQETQYF

abundance: few
j_gene: TRBJ1-5
v_gene: TRBV15
d_gene: .
CDR3nt: TGTGCCACCAGCAGCCCAGACCGGGTCCAGCCCCAGCATTTT
CDR3aa: CATSSPDRVQPQHF

abundance: .
j_gene: TRBJ2-3
v_gene: TRBV29-1
d_gene: TRBD2
CDR3nt: TGCAGTTCTCTAGCGGGACCTGATACGCAGTATTTT
CDR3aa: CSSLAGPDTQYF

abundance: .
j_gene: TRBJ1-2
v_gene: TRBV7-6
d_gene: .
CDR3nt: TGTGCCAGCAGCCGGGACACCAGTAACTATGGCTACACCTTC
CDR3aa: CASSRDTSNYGYTF

abundance: .
j_gene: TRBJ2-5
v_gene: TRBV18
d_gene: TRBD2
CDR3nt: TGTGCCAGCTCACCACCCTCGGGAGGGGAAGAGACCCAGTACTTC
CDR3aa: CASSPPSGGEETQYF

abundance: .
j_gene: TRBJ2-7
v_gene: TRBV29-1
d_gene: TRBD1
CDR3nt: TGCAGCGTTCGCCCCGGGACAGCGGTCCACGAGCAGTACTTC
CDR3aa: CSVRPGTAVHEQYF

abundance: .
j_gene: TRBJ2-3
v_gene: TRBV6-5
d_gene: TRBD2
CDR3nt: TGTGCCACCGGGGGGGAGAACACAGATACGCAGTATTTT
CDR3aa: CATGGENTDTQYF

abundance: few
j_gene: TRBJ2-5
v_gene: TRBV9
d_gene: TRBD1
CDR3nt: TGTGCCAGCAGCGAACCGGACAGGGTTGGAGGAGAGACCCAGTACTTC
CDR3aa: CASSEPDRVGGETQYF

abundance: .
j_gene: TRBJ2-7
v_gene: TRBV29-1
d_gene: TRBD1
CDR3nt: TGCAGCGTTGTCGGAGGACAGGGCCTCTACGAGCAGTACTTC
CDR3aa: CSVVGGQGLYEQYF

abundance: .
j_gene: TRBJ1-2
v_gene: TRBV30
d_gene: .
CDR3nt: TGTGCCTGGAGTCCCTCTTTTCTGGGCTACACCTTC
CDR3aa: CAWSPSFLGYTF

abundance: few
j_gene: TRBJ2-5
v_gene: TRBV28
d_gene: .
CDR3nt: TGTGCCAGCAGTCCTCAAGAGACCCAGTACTTC
CDR3aa: CASSPQETQYF

abundance: few
j_gene: TRBJ1-5
v_gene: TRBV30
d_gene: .
CDR3nt: TGTGCCTGGACTAGACCAGAGGGCGTTATGCATTTT
CDR3aa: CAWTRPEGVMHF

abundance: few
j_gene: TRBJ2-3
v_gene: TRBV7-2
d_gene: TRBD2
CDR3nt: TGTGCCAGCAGCTTAAGCGGGAGGGCCGCAGATACGCAGTATTTT
CDR3aa: CASSLSGRAADTQYF

abundance: .
j_gene: TRBJ2-1
v_gene: TRBV27
d_gene: .
CDR3nt: TGTGCCAGCAGTTTCTACCCCTACAATGAGCAGTTCTTC
CDR3aa: CASSFYPYNEQFF

abundance: once
j_gene: TRBJ2-5
v_gene: TRBV18
d_gene: TRBD1
CDR3nt: TGTGCCAGCTCACCGGGACAGGTAGAACAAGAGACCCAGTACTTC
CDR3aa: CASSPGQVEQETQYF

abundance: few
j_gene: TRBJ2-5
v_gene: TRBV5-1
d_gene: .
CDR3nt: TGCGCCAGCAGCTTGGGCGGCGGGGAGACCCAGTACTTC
CDR3aa: CASSLGGGETQYF

abundance: .
j_gene: TRBJ2-2
v_gene: TRBV7-9
d_gene: .
CDR3nt: TGTGCCAGCAGTCTTTCCTGGACAGATTACACCGGGGAGCTGTTTTTT
CDR3aa: CASSLSWTDYTGELFF

abundance: few
j_gene: TRBJ2-1
v_gene: TRBV7-2
d_gene: .
CDR3nt: TGTGCCAGCAGCCTTTCCTACAATGAGCAGTTCTTC
CDR3aa: CASSLSYNEQFF

abundance: few
j_gene: TRBJ2-6
v_gene: TRBV5-1
d_gene: .
CDR3nt: TGCGCCAGCAGCTTGGTGGCAGGGTCTGGGGCCAACGTCCTGACTTTC
CDR3aa: CASSLVAGSGANVLTF

abundance: .
j_gene: TRBJ1-2
v_gene: TRBV28
d_gene: .
CDR3nt: TGTGCCAGCGGGACTAGGATGGGCTACACCTTC
CDR3aa: CASGTRMGYTF

abundance: .
j_gene: TRBJ2-3
v_gene: TRBV5-1
d_gene: .
CDR3nt: TGCGCCAGCAGCTGGGCAGGTCCCACAGATACGCAGTATTTT
CDR3aa: CASSWAGPTDTQYF

abundance: few
j_gene: TRBJ2-3
v_gene: TRBV7-2
d_gene: TRBD2
CDR3nt: TGTGCCAGCAGCTTTCTAGCGGGAGTGGCAGATACGCAGTATTTT
CDR3aa: CASSFLAGVADTQYF

abundance: .
j_gene: TRBJ2-5
v_gene: TRBV5-1
d_gene: .
CDR3nt: TGCGCCAGCAGTATGAGCGCAACAAAACAAGAGACCCAGTACTTC
CDR3aa: CASSMSATKQETQYF